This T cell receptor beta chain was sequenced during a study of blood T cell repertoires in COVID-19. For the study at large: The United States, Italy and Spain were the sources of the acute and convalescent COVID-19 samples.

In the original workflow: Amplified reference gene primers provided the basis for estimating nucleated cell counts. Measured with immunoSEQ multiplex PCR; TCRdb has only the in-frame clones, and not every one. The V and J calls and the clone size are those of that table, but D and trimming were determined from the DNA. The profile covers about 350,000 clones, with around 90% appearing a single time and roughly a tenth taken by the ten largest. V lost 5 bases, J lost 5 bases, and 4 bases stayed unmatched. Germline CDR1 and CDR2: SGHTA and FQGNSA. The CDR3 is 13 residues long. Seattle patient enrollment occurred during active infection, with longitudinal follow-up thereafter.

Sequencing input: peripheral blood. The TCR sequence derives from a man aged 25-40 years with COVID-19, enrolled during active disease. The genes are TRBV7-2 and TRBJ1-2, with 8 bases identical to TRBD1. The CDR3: CASSQQGVYGYTF. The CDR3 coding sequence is TGTGCCAGCAGCCAACAGGGGGTGTATGGCTACACCTTC. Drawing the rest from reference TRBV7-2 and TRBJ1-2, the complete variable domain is GAGVSQSPSNKVTEKGKDVELRCDPISGHTALYWYRQSLGQGLEFLIYFQGNSAPDKSGLPSDRFSAERTGGSVSTLTIQRTQQEDSAVYLCASSQQGVYGYTFGSGTRLTVV.